These 32 T cell receptor beta chains came from one sample sequenced in a study of CD8 T cells in ankylosing spondylitis. Overall study results and limits: The study identified a TCR beta motif of roughly eight highly homologous variants that appeared characteristic of ankylosing spondylitis blood.

The antigens for these receptors are not known. One entry per CDR3 protein results from TCRdb running MiXCR on the 5' RACE reads. The sample lists about 440,000 distinct CDR3 sequences, 15% to 20% occurring once. Sequenced input: blood, either unsorted or a sorted T cell fraction (not recorded which). These receptors all come from a male donor with ankylosing spondylitis.

In this sample, this clonotype turned up a few times. CDR3 nucleotide sequence: TGTGCCAGCAGTGACGGGGGGGCTGAGCAGTTCTTC. Its translation: CASSDGGAEQFF. The gene calls are TRBV2 and TRBJ2-1; 8 nucleotides align to TRBD2. This CDR3 has 12 amino acids. The trim removed 3 bases at V and 9 bases at J, leaving 1 base unmatched. The V gene's germline CDR1 is SNHLY and CDR2 FYNNEI. Full variable domain (missing parts from reference TRBV2 and TRBJ2-1): EPEVTQTPSHQVTQMGQEVILRCVPISNHLYFYWYRQILGQKVEFLVSFYNNEISEKSEIFDDQFSVERPDGSNFTLKIRSTKLEDSAMYFCASSDGGAEQFFGPGTRLTVL.

This clonotype was found many times. The rearrangement links TRBV6-5 to TRBJ1-6; D perhaps matches TRBD1 (6 bases). Looked up from germline, CDR1 is MNHEY and CDR2 is SVGAGI. Trimming removed 0 bases from V and 7 bases from J, with 19 bases in between. This CDR3 is 18 amino acids long. The CDR3 spells CASSYSPRPQGWNSPLHF. The CDR3 nucleotides read TGTGCCAGCAGTTACTCGCCTCGTCCACAGGGTTGGAATTCACCCCTCCACTTT.

In its sample, this clonotype was seen many times. J is TRBJ2-3 and V is TRBV7-9; D is possibly TRBD1 (6 bases). The germline V gene has CDR1 SEHNR and CDR2 FQNEAQ (reference sequence). Trimming left V 5 bases short and J 2 bases short, with 8 bases between. CDR3 length: 13 residues. This CDR3 reads CASSPGVTDTQYF. The DNA of the CDR3 is TGTGCCAGCAGCCCAGGGGTCACAGATACGCAGTATTTT.

The CDR3, as DNA: TGTGCCAGCAGCTTAATTCGCAGCGGGGAGCTGTTTTTT. Amino acid sequence: CASSLIRSGELFF. This chain uses TRBV7-2 with TRBJ2-2; D is undetermined. This CDR3 is 13 amino acids long. Looked up from germline, CDR1 is SGHTA and CDR2 is FQGNSA. Between the trimmed V and J ends, which lost 2 bases and 7 bases, there was a span of 8 bases.

This rearrangement joins TRBV3-1 to TRBJ1-3, with D perhaps TRBD1 (6 bases). The germline V gene encodes CDR1 LGHDT and CDR2 YNNKEL (reference sequence). The CDR3 is 15 residues long. V lost 0 bases and J 3 bases, leaving 9 bases between the germline ends. The CDR3 sequence: CASSQEGRGGNTIYF. The CDR3 DNA reads as TGTGCCAGCAGCCAAGAAGGCAGGGGTGGAAACACCATATATTTT.

This chain uses TRBV5-1 with TRBJ1-2; no definite D call. CDR3 length: 15 residues. Per germline, CDR1 SGHRS and CDR2 YFSETQ. Trimming pared 1 base from V and 6 bases from J, leaving 16 bases between. The CDR3 spells CASSLPPIVGNGYTF. DNA of the CDR3: TGCGCCAGCAGCTTGCCCCCGATCGTCGGGAATGGCTACACCTTC.

CDR3 coding DNA: TGTGCCAGCTCACCCCCCCCTGGCACAGATACGCAGTATTTT. This encodes CASSPPPGTDTQYF. The rearrangement joins TRBV18 to TRBJ2-3; the D is unclear. The CDR3 extends over 14 amino acids. Germline V gene lookup returns CDR1 KGHSH and CDR2 LQKENI. Trimming left V 3 bases short and J 1 base short, with 8 bases between.

The genes are TRBV18 and TRBJ1-5; D is uncertain. V gave up 8 bases and J gave up 0 bases, with 14 bases separating them. Germline values: CDR1 KGHSH, CDR2 LQKENI. The CDR3 has 15 amino acids. The CDR3 loop reads CASAQERYSNQPQHF. The CDR3 coding sequence is TGTGCCAGCGCCCAGGAACGGTATAGCAATCAGCCCCAGCATTTT. The variable domain in full, with the rest retrieved from reference TRBV18 and TRBJ1-5, is NAGVMQNPRHLVRRRGQEARLRCSPMKGHSHVYWYRQLPEEGLKFMVYLQKENIIDESGMPKERFSAEFPKEGPSILRIQQVVRGDSAAYFCASAQERYSNQPQHFGDGTRLSIL.

This clonotype was counted only a few times. The rearrangement joins TRBV5-1 to TRBJ2-5; 11 nucleotides match TRBD2. In germline, CDR1 is SGHRS, CDR2 YFSETQ. Germline trimming cut 3 bases from V and 5 bases from J; bases unmatched to any gene: 6. The CDR3 sequence is 15 residues long. In DNA form, the CDR3 reads TGCGCCAGCAGCTCCCCTAGCGGGGGGAGTGAGACCCAGTACTTC. Its protein is CASSSPSGGSETQYF.

The table lists this clonotype with a few counts. V and J are TRBV2 and TRBJ1-2; 7 nucleotides match TRBD1. Per germline, CDR1 SNHLY and CDR2 FYNNEI. V lost 2 bases and J lost 3; bases outside the gene matches: 3. The CDR3 covers 14 residues. The CDR3 DNA reads as TGTGCCAGCAGTGAAAGGGGGCCCTACTATGGCTACACCTTC. Translated, it gives CASSERGPYYGYTF.

This clonotype was counted many times. The V and J genes are TRBV5-1 and TRBJ2-5; no reliable D call. From germline, CDR1 is SGHRS and CDR2 YFSETQ. The CDR3 is made up of 16 amino acids. The ends were cut back, 0 bases at V and 2 bases at J, with 14 bases in the middle. The CDR3 DNA is TGCGCCAGCAGCTTGGAGGGCGGCGGCCTACAAGAGACCCAGTACTTC. It encodes CASSLEGGGLQETQYF.

This clonotype was observed a handful of times. This chain connects TRBV5-1 to TRBJ2-6; D is unresolved. The CDR3 has 17 amino acids. CDR1 and CDR2 (germline): SGHRS, YFSETQ. The ends were cut back, 5 bases at V and 2 bases at J, with 17 bases in the middle. DNA of the CDR3: TGCGCCAGCAGTTCTAGGGTTCAAGGAGCTGGGGCCAACGTCCTGACTTTC. As protein: CASSSRVQGAGANVLTF.

The gene calls are TRBV5-6 and TRBJ1-2, with a possible D match to TRBD1 (5 bases). Trimming took 4 bases from V and 2 from J, leaving 15 bases between them. Germline CDR1 and CDR2: SGHDT and YYEEEE. The CDR3 spans 15 residues. The CDR3 protein is CASSRTGGRNYGYTF. CDR3 in DNA: TGTGCCAGCAGCAGGACGGGGGGAAGAAACTATGGCTACACCTTC.

This clonotype was detected a few times. The chain carries TRBV28 and TRBJ1-1; TRBD1 might be the D (6 bases). V lost 6 bases and J 7 bases, leaving 18 bases between the germline ends. The CDR3 spans 14 residues. In germline, CDR1 is MDHEN, CDR2 SYDVKM. The CDR3 region is CASSQRGGSIEAFF. In nucleotides, the CDR3 is TGTGCCAGCAGCCAAAGAGGGGGATCCATTGAAGCTTTCTTT.

The chain is built from TRBV20-1 and TRBJ2-1, with 11 bases matching TRBD2. Germline V lookup: CDR1 DFQATT, CDR2 SNEGSKA (reference sequence). This CDR3 has 16 amino acids. The V and J ends lost 3 bases and 4 bases, in that order; junction bases with no gene match: 8. The CDR3 bases are TGCAGTGCTAGTGGGCTAGCGGGAGGTGGGTACAATGAGCAGTTCTTC. Translated, it gives CSASGLAGGGYNEQFF.

This clonotype has just a few counts. V is TRBV5-6 and J is TRBJ2-7; TRBD2 matches 8 bases. CDR3 size: 14 residues. V was clipped by 0 bases and J by 6 bases; unmatched bases: 5. CDR1 SGHDT and CDR2 YYEEEE come from the germline V gene. The CDR3 DNA reads TGTGCCAGCAGCTTGGGGACCGGGAGGGGCGAGCAGTACTTC. This translates into CASSLGTGRGEQYF. Looking up the rest from reference TRBV5-6 and TRBJ2-7 gives the full variable domain: DAGVTQSPTHLIKTRGQQVTLRCSPKSGHDTVSWYQQALGQGPQFIFQYYEEEERQRGNFPDRFSGHQFPNYSSELNVNALLLGDSALYLCASSLGTGRGEQYFGPGTRLTVT.

The chain joins TRBV28 to TRBJ2-1, with D perhaps TRBD1 or TRBD2 (5 bases each). Germline CDR1 MDHEN, CDR2 SYDVKM. This CDR3 spans 12 amino acids. V gave up 6 bases and J gave up 9 bases, with 12 bases separating them. This CDR3 is CASSRTGLEQFF. CDR3 bases: TGTGCCAGCAGCCGCACGGGGCTTGAGCAGTTCTTC.

V and J are TRBV9 and TRBJ1-2, with a possible D match to TRBD1 (5 bases). Germline CDR1 is SGDLS and CDR2 is YYNGEE. The V and J ends lost 1 base and 8 bases respectively, with 21 bases between them. The CDR3 is made up of 16 amino acids. The CDR3 protein is CASSVPPGNTRIGYTF. CDR3 in DNA: TGTGCCAGCAGCGTACCCCCAGGGAACACAAGGATCGGCTACACCTTC.

This clonotype has more than one count but fewer than ten. V is TRBV11-3 and J is TRBJ2-1, with 7 nucleotides matching TRBD2. Germline assignment: CDR1 SGHNT and CDR2 YENEEA. After removal of 2 bases from V and 0 bases from J, the junction contained 4 bases not matched to a gene. The CDR3 is 16 residues long. The DNA for the CDR3 is TGTGCCAGCAGCTTAAGGGGACTACACTCCTACAATGAGCAGTTCTTC. Translated, it gives CASSLRGLHSYNEQFF.

This clonotype turned up a few times. The rearrangement uses TRBV4-2 and TRBJ2-7; D may match TRBD1 or TRBD2 (5 bases each). The CDR3 consists of 15 residues. Germline CDR1 is LGHNA and CDR2 is YNFKEQ. Trimming left V 3 bases short and J 4 bases short, with 16 bases between. The CDR3 DNA is TGTGCCAGCAGCCAGTTAATGGGACCCGCGTACGAGCAGTACTTC. Its translation is CASSQLMGPAYEQYF.

The V and J genes are TRBV18 and TRBJ1-1; D is possibly TRBD1 (5 bases). CDR3 size: 17 residues. Germline-derived CDR1 and CDR2 are KGHSH and LQKENI. Deletions cut 6 bases from V and 3 bases from J, with 23 bases between. The CDR3 here is CASSARGGITEDTEAFF. CDR3 coding DNA: TGTGCCAGCTCCGCAAGGGGAGGGATTACTGAGGACACTGAAGCTTTCTTT.

This clonotype showed up just a few times. This CDR3 reads CASSRGVGTGNNEQFF. The CDR3 bases are TGCGCCAGCAGCAGAGGGGTGGGGACAGGGAACAATGAGCAGTTCTTC. The rearrangement uses TRBV5-1 and TRBJ2-1, with 9 nucleotides matching TRBD1. J gave up 5 bases and V 4 bases, and 10 bases lay outside the gene matches. Germline values: CDR1 SGHRS, CDR2 YFSETQ. This CDR3 spans 16 amino acids. Based on the CDR3 plus reference TRBV5-1 and TRBJ2-1, the full variable domain is KAGVTQTPRYLIKTRGQQVTLSCSPISGHRSVSWYQQTPGQGLQFLFEYFSETQRNKGNFPGRFSGRQFSNSRSEMNVSTLELGDSALYLCASSRGVGTGNNEQFFGPGTRLTVL.

In this sample, this clonotype turned up a few times. The CDR3 protein is CASSSLTGTSVYNEQFF. CDR3 DNA: TGTGCCAGCAGTTCGTTAACCGGGACTAGCGTCTACAATGAGCAGTTCTTC. J is TRBJ2-1 and V is TRBV6-2 or TRBV6-3, with TRBD2 matching over 10 bases. Trimming at V came to 4 bases and at J to 3 bases, leaving 9 bases not matched to a gene. The CDR3 spans 17 residues. Germline lookup yields CDR1 MNHEY and CDR2 SVGEGT.

This clonotype has a handful of counts. This chain uses TRBV12-3 or TRBV12-4 with TRBJ2-1; 11 bases match TRBD1. Losses at the gene ends were 6 bases for V and 6 bases for J; bases not matched to a gene: 7. The CDR3 spans 15 residues. CDR3: CASRPGTGGFNEQFF. CDR3 sequence (DNA): TGTGCCAGCAGACCCGGGACAGGGGGATTCAATGAGCAGTTCTTC.

This clonotype was counted between two and nine times. This chain links TRBV4-3 with TRBJ2-7; the D is unclear. V was pared by 0 bases and J by 2 bases, with 11 bases between. The CDR3 spans 15 residues. Germline values: CDR1 LGHNA, CDR2 YSLEER. The CDR3: CASSQDVAVTYEQYF. As DNA, the CDR3 is TGCGCCAGCAGCCAAGATGTTGCGGTAACCTACGAGCAGTACTTC.

This chain joins TRBV28 and TRBJ1-2; 11 nucleotides match TRBD1. Germline V gene lookup returns CDR1 MDHEN and CDR2 SYDVKM. With 6 bases clipped from V and 5 bases from J, the junction kept 11 bases outside the gene matches. The CDR3 has 16 amino acids. Written as DNA, the CDR3 is TGTGCCAGCAGCCCTAGTGGGACAGGGGGGAAATATGGCTACACCTTC. Amino acids: CASSPSGTGGKYGYTF.

This chain uses TRBV12-3 or TRBV12-4 with TRBJ2-1; TRBD2 matches at 9 bases. This CDR3 comprises 13 residues. J lost 9 bases, V lost 6 bases, and 6 bases had no gene match. This CDR3 reads CASRVAGVGEQFF. The CDR3 DNA reads TGTGCCAGCAGGGTAGCGGGGGTGGGTGAGCAGTTCTTC.

This chain links TRBV27 with TRBJ2-7; 8 nucleotides match TRBD2. Trimming at V came to 1 base and at J to 4 bases, leaving 6 bases not matched to a gene. The CDR3 spans 15 residues. Per germline, CDR1 MNHEY and CDR2 SMNVEV (reference sequence). In nucleotides, the CDR3 is TGTGCCAGCAGTTTATTGTCTAGCGGGCGTTACGAGCAGTACTTC. Its protein is CASSLLSSGRYEQYF.

This clonotype was counted between two and nine times. The chain links TRBV28 to TRBJ2-7; 7 bases are a match to TRBD1. The CDR3 totals 14 residues. Germline values: CDR1 MDHEN, CDR2 SYDVKM. V lost 6 bases to trimming and J lost 0 bases; unmatched junction nucleotides: 5. For the CDR3, the DNA is TGTGCCAGCAGACAGACAGGGATCTCCTACGAGCAGTACTTC. This codes for CASRQTGISYEQYF.

This clonotype was counted between two and nine times. The chain has TRBV3-1 and TRBJ2-2, with D possibly TRBD1 on 6 matching bases. The CDR3 contains 17 residues. The V gene lost 4 bases and the J gene lost 2 bases, with 17 bases spanning the gap. CDR1 LGHDT and CDR2 YNNKEL come from the germline V gene (reference sequence). The CDR3 here is CASSRLTGRDNTGELFF. The CDR3 DNA follows: TGTGCCAGCAGCCGATTGACAGGACGAGATAACACCGGGGAGCTGTTTTTT.

The rearrangement uses TRBV7-2 and TRBJ2-1; D could derive from TRBD1 or TRBD2 (5 bases each). The germline gives CDR1 SGHTA, CDR2 FQGNSA. The CDR3 is made up of 16 amino acids. The V gene lost 0 bases and the J gene lost 3 bases, with 12 bases spanning the gap. The CDR3 loop is CASSLAGRDGYNEQFF. In DNA, the CDR3 is TGTGCCAGCAGCTTAGCGGGACGGGATGGCTACAATGAGCAGTTCTTC.

As DNA, the CDR3 is TGTGCCAGCAGCACCAGCGGGAGGGCCTGGGAGACCCAGTACTTC. It yields the protein CASSTSGRAWETQYF. V usage is TRBV7-9 and J usage is TRBJ2-5, with 10 nucleotides matching TRBD2. Germline V gene sequence: CDR1 SEHNR, CDR2 FQNEAQ (reference sequence). The CDR3 is 15 amino acids. V lost 5 bases, J lost 5 bases, and 8 bases stayed unmatched.